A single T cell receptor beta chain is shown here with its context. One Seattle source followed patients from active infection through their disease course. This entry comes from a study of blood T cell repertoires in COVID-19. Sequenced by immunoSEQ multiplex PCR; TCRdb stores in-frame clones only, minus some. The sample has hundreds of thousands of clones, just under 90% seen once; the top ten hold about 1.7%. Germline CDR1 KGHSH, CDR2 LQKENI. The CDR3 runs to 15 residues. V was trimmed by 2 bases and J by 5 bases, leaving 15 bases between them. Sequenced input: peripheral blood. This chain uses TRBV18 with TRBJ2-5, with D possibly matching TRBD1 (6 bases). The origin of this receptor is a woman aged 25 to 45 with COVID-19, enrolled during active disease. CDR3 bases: TGTGCCAGCTCACCATTTCGACAGGTGGGGGAGACCCAGTACTTC. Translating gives CASSPFRQVGETQYF. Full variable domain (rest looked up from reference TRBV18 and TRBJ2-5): NAGVMQNPRHLVRRRGQEARLRCSPMKGHSHVYWYRQLPEEGLKFMVYLQKENIIDESGMPKERFSAEFPKEGPSILRIQQVVRGDSAAYFCASSPFRQVGETQYFGPGTRLLVL.